A single sample is the source of the 16 T cell receptor beta chains below, sequenced in a study of CD8 T cells in ankylosing spondylitis. For these TCRs, the target antigens are not known. TCRdb itself ran the 5' RACE reads through MiXCR, one entry per CDR3 protein. Found here are 350,000 to 550,000 distinct CDR3 sequences, more than 25% of them singletons; the top ten hold roughly 0.8%. Study results and limitations: It appeared that ankylosing spondylitis blood was characterized by a TCR beta motif of eight highly homologous variants.

Sequences were obtained from blood, either unsorted or a sorted T cell fraction (not recorded which). The receptor set was obtained from a male donor with ankylosing spondylitis.

V and J are TRBV5-1 and TRBJ2-1; 8 bases are a match to TRBD2. The CDR3 consists of 15 residues. The germline CDR1 and CDR2 sequences are SGHRS and YFSETQ. After removal of 2 bases from V and 6 bases from J, the junction contained 7 bases not matched to a gene. CDR3 sequence reads: CASSLSSGISNEQFF. The CDR3 DNA reads as TGCGCCAGCAGCTTAAGTAGCGGGATTAGCAATGAGCAGTTCTTC.

This clonotype has a count of ten or more. V usage is TRBV7-9 and J usage is TRBJ1-3; D is possibly TRBD1 (5 bases). This CDR3 has 13 residues. V lost 0 bases to trimming and J lost 8 bases, with 8 bases between them. Germline CDR1 reads SEHNR; CDR2 reads FQNEAQ (reference sequence). This CDR3 is CASSLASGDTIYF. Here the CDR3 DNA reads TGTGCCAGCAGCTTAGCCTCGGGGGACACCATATATTTT.

The chain uses TRBV7-6 and TRBJ2-1; D may be TRBD1 or TRBD2 (5 bases each). V was clipped by 5 bases and J by 8 bases, with 10 bases between them. The CDR3 covers 12 residues. CDR1 is SGHVS and CDR2 is FNYEAQ in the germline V gene. The CDR3 DNA is TGTGCCAGCAGCCAGGGACCGCATGAGCAGTTCTTC. Translated, it gives CASSQGPHEQFF.

The V and J genes are TRBV5-6 and TRBJ1-2, with unresolved D. The V gene's germline CDR1 is SGHDT and CDR2 YYEEEE. Trimming removed 0 bases from V and 8 bases from J, with 11 bases in between. This CDR3 spans 13 amino acids. The CDR3: CASSLADHGGYTF. In nucleotides, the CDR3 is TGTGCCAGCAGCTTGGCGGACCATGGGGGCTACACCTTC.

CDR3 region: CAISRENTGELFF. The CDR3 coding sequence is TGTGCCATCAGTCGAGAGAACACCGGGGAGCTGTTTTTT. The chain employs TRBV10-3 and TRBJ2-2; D is ambiguous. Germline CDR1 is ENHRY and CDR2 is SYGVKD. Trimming cost V 5 bases and J 1 base, with 5 bases left between them. CDR3 length: 13 residues.

This clonotype was seen more than once but under ten times. V is TRBV9 and J is TRBJ1-1; D may be TRBD1 (6 bases). CDR1 is SGDLS and CDR2 is YYNGEE in the germline V gene. V gave up 0 bases and J gave up 5 bases, with 11 bases separating them. The CDR3 runs to 14 residues. CDR3 amino acids: CASSVGTGRTEAFF. DNA of the CDR3: TGTGCCAGCAGCGTAGGAACAGGGAGAACTGAAGCTTTCTTT.

The chain is built from TRBV20-1 and TRBJ2-3; D is undetermined. The ends were cut back, 7 bases at V and 3 bases at J, with 14 bases in the middle. This CDR3 region has 13 residues. Looked up from germline, CDR1 is DFQATT and CDR2 is SNEGSKA (reference sequence). CDR3 DNA sequence: TGCAGTGTCCAACTAAGCGTGACAGATACGCAGTATTTT. It yields the protein CSVQLSVTDTQYF.

This clonotype has only a few counts. This chain joins TRBV20-1 and TRBJ2-5; the match to TRBD2 covers 12 bases. This CDR3 has 16 amino acids. Losses at the gene ends were 7 bases for V and 1 base for J; bases not matched to a gene: 10. Germline CDR1 is DFQATT and CDR2 is SNEGSKA (reference sequence). CDR3 nucleotide sequence: TGCAGTGTCAGACCCCGACTAGCGGGAGTCCAAGAGACCCAGTACTTC. This encodes CSVRPRLAGVQETQYF.

The chain is built from TRBV3-1 and TRBJ1-2, with a tentative D call TRBD1 (6 bases). The CDR3 is 13 residues long. Germline V lookup: CDR1 LGHDT, CDR2 YNNKEL (reference sequence). V dropped 4 bases and J dropped 5 bases, with 11 bases sitting between them. CDR3 amino acids: CASSPDSLYGYTF. In nucleotides, the CDR3 is TGTGCCAGCAGCCCGGACAGTCTTTATGGCTACACCTTC.

This chain uses TRBV24-1 with TRBJ2-1, with 11 positions matching TRBD2. The CDR3 runs to 15 residues. Germline CDR1 reads KGHDR; CDR2 reads SFDVKD. J lost 6 bases, V lost 4 bases, and 4 bases had no gene match. Written as DNA, the CDR3 is TGTGCCACCAGTGACAGACTAGCGGGACGCAATGAGCAGTTCTTC. Translating it yields CATSDRLAGRNEQFF.

The table lists this clonotype with a few counts. The chain is built from TRBV6-2 or TRBV6-3 and TRBJ2-7; D unresolved. Germline V CDR1 and CDR2: MNHEY, SVGEGT. The V and J ends lost 9 bases and 0 bases respectively, with 12 bases between them. The CDR3 is 13 amino acids. CDR3 sequence (DNA): TGTGCCAGTAGAAAGGTGAGCTCCTACGAGCAGTACGTC. This encodes CASRKVSSYEQYV.

V is TRBV3-1 and J is TRBJ2-2; 7 nucleotides align to TRBD1. The junction had 10 bases not matched to a gene; V was cut back by 2 bases and J by 4 bases. The CDR3 loop spans 17 amino acids. Germline CDR1 is LGHDT and CDR2 is YNNKEL (reference sequence). The CDR3 DNA follows: TGTGCCAGCAGCCAATTTCAGGGGGTCGGAAGCACCGGGGAGCTGTTTTTT. Translating it yields CASSQFQGVGSTGELFF.

The V and J genes are TRBV27 and TRBJ1-5; 7 bases map to TRBD1. The germline CDR1 and CDR2 sequences are MNHEY and SMNVEV (reference sequence). The CDR3 has 13 residues. J gave up 3 bases and V 5 bases, and 1 base lay outside the gene matches. CDR3 residues: CASSGQVNQPQHF. CDR3 DNA sequence: TGTGCCAGCAGTGGACAGGTCAATCAGCCCCAGCATTTT.

This clonotype showed up just a few times. The CDR3 protein is CASSPYRRGKNTGELFF. In DNA, the CDR3 is TGTGCCAGCAGCCCGTACCGCCGAGGGAAAAACACCGGGGAGCTGTTTTTT. This rearrangement joins TRBV3-1 to TRBJ2-2; tentatively, D is TRBD2 (5 bases). Germline V gene sequence: CDR1 LGHDT, CDR2 YNNKEL (reference sequence). V lost 4 bases to trimming and J lost 2 bases, with 17 bases between them. The CDR3 is 17 residues long.

The table lists this clonotype with a few counts. The chain couples TRBV7-6 to TRBJ2-2; D might be TRBD2 (6 bases). Germline V gene sequence: CDR1 SGHVS, CDR2 FNYEAQ. The length of the CDR3 is 16 residues. V gave up 5 bases and J gave up 4 bases, with 17 bases separating them. The CDR3 reads CASSRTAGAGTGELFF. In DNA form, the CDR3 reads TGTGCCAGCAGCCGTACAGCGGGTGCAGGCACCGGGGAGCTGTTTTTT.

This clonotype turned up a few times. The CDR3 DNA reads as TGCAGTGCTCCCCTAAAGCGGGAGAGTTACAATGAGCAGTTCTTC. Its protein is CSAPLKRESYNEQFF. The chain uses TRBV20-1 and TRBJ2-1; 8 bases are a match to TRBD2. V lost 5 bases, J lost 4 bases, and 10 bases stayed unmatched. Germline CDR1 DFQATT, CDR2 SNEGSKA (reference sequence). The CDR3 consists of 15 residues.